This is a list of T cell receptor beta chains from one sample in a study of cytomegalovirus exposure and HLA in healthy donors. The repertoire was sequenced with immunoSEQ multiplex PCR; TCRdb's copy has only in-frame clones and lacks some. This table has 150,000 to 200,000 clones, 65% to 90% appearing once. Sequenced material: PBMCs. The receptors come from a woman aged 50 to 60 in good health and CMV-seronegative. CDR3s include the opening cysteine and the closing phenylalanine or tryptophan. Fields, in order: J gene, clone size, V gene, D gene, CDR3 protein, CDR3 DNA. A D gene is named only where the DNA matches it firmly. Size is stated for part of the rows, as once, few or many counts, or as a class when the clone is expanded.

TRBJ2-6 | NA | TRBV2 | NA | CASSEQGPGANVLTF | TGTGCCAGCAGTGAACAGGGTCCTGGGGCCAACGTCCTGACTTTC
TRBJ2-5 | once | TRBV27 | NA | CASSSRGAQETQYF | TGTGCCAGCAGTTCCCGGGGGGCCCAAGAGACCCAGTACTTC
TRBJ2-1 | NA | TRBV5-1 | NA | CASSLKVATGSYNEQFF | TGCGCCAGCAGCTTGAAGGTAGCGACAGGAAGCTACAATGAGCAGTTCTTC
TRBJ1-5 | NA | TRBV5-6 | NA | CASSLAGQFSNQPQHF | TGTGCCAGCAGCTTGGCCGGACAGTTTAGCAATCAGCCCCAGCATTTT
TRBJ2-1 | NA | TRBV19 | NA | CASSIGSNEQFF | TGTGCCAGTAGTATAGGTAGCAATGAGCAGTTCTTC
TRBJ2-1 | NA | TRBV6-5 | TRBD2 | CASSGLAGLDEQFF | TGTGCCAGCAGTGGACTAGCGGGATTGGATGAGCAGTTCTTC
TRBJ2-1 | NA | TRBV9 | TRBD2 | CASSVVGLVRNEQFF | TGTGCCAGCAGCGTAGTGGGACTAGTGAGGAATGAGCAGTTCTTC
TRBJ2-7 | NA | TRBV27 | NA | CASSLSHSYEQYF | TGTGCCAGCAGTTTAAGCCATTCCTACGAGCAGTACTTC
TRBJ1-6 | NA | TRBV5-4 | NA | CASSFGRQGSYSPLHF | TGTGCCAGCAGCTTCGGACGGCAGGGAAGTTATTCACCCCTCCACTTT
TRBJ2-7 | NA | TRBV29-1 | NA | CSVSLGRGISYEQYF | TGCAGCGTTAGTTTAGGCAGAGGAATCTCCTACGAGCAGTACTTC
TRBJ1-3 | NA | TRBV7-8 | NA | CASSITRGNTIYF | TGTGCCAGCAGCATCACCAGGGGAAACACCATATATTTT
TRBJ2-1 | NA | TRBV11-2 | TRBD2 | CASSLVQREGNEQFF | TGTGCCAGCAGCTTAGTACAGCGGGAGGGCAATGAGCAGTTCTTC
TRBJ2-7 | few | TRBV6-5 | NA | CASSLWPSSYEQYF | TGTGCCAGCAGTTTATGGCCCAGCTCCTACGAGCAGTACTTC
TRBJ1-5 | NA | TRBV6-1 | TRBD1 | CASSARGIDRVLQPQHF | TGTGCCAGCAGTGCGCGTGGGATCGACAGGGTCCTTCAGCCCCAGCATTTT
TRBJ2-2 | NA | TRBV29-1 | NA | CSVEWETNTGELFF | TGCAGCGTTGAATGGGAGACTAACACCGGGGAGCTGTTTTTT
TRBJ2-2 | NA | TRBV9 | NA | CASSVESQGVGELFF | TGTGCCAGCAGCGTAGAAAGTCAGGGTGTCGGGGAGCTGTTTTTT
TRBJ2-3 | NA | TRBV13 | NA | CASSAYSPTDTQYF | TGTGCCAGCAGCGCCTATTCCCCAACAGATACGCAGTATTTT
TRBJ2-1 | few | TRBV11-1 | NA | CASSLAGVNNEQFF | TGTGCCAGCAGCTTAGCGGGAGTTAACAATGAGCAGTTCTTC
TRBJ1-1 | NA | TRBV4-2 | NA | CASSSGERTEAFF | TGTGCCAGCAGCTCAGGGGAACGGACTGAAGCTTTCTTT
TRBJ2-7 | NA | TRBV19 | TRBD1 | CASSQGTAQDYEQYF | TGTGCCAGTAGTCAAGGGACAGCGCAAGATTACGAGCAGTACTTC
TRBJ2-7 | NA | TRBV6-6 | TRBD1 | CASSPPGQVFYEQYF | TGTGCCAGCAGCCCACCCGGACAGGTGTTCTACGAGCAGTACTTC
TRBJ2-5 | NA | TRBV5-1 | TRBD1 | CASSLAPTGGQETQYF | TGCGCCAGCAGCTTGGCGCCGACAGGGGGCCAAGAGACCCAGTACTTC
TRBJ2-7 | NA | TRBV4-3 | TRBD1 | CASSSGQGPIYEQYF | TGCGCCAGCAGCTCGGGACAGGGCCCAATCTACGAGCAGTACTTC
TRBJ1-2 | NA | TRBV5-1 | TRBD1 | CASSSGGTAYGYTF | TGCGCCAGCAGCTCCGGCGGGACAGCCTATGGCTACACCTTC
TRBJ2-3 | NA | TRBV28 | TRBD2 | CASSLNGLAGEGADTQYF | TGTGCCAGCAGTTTAAACGGCCTAGCGGGAGAGGGCGCAGATACGCAGTATTTT
TRBJ2-7 | NA | TRBV27 | NA | CASSFADGETYEQYF | TGTGCCAGCAGTTTTGCTGACGGGGAAACCTACGAGCAGTACTTC
TRBJ1-5 | NA | TRBV6-5 | TRBD1 | CASNPRGRGNQPQHF | TGTGCCAGCAACCCCAGGGGGCGGGGCAATCAGCCCCAGCATTTT
TRBJ2-3 | NA | TRBV9 | TRBD1 | CASSPTDRVVDTDTQYF | TGTGCCAGCAGCCCGACGGACAGGGTGGTAGACACAGATACGCAGTATTTT
TRBJ1-5 | NA | TRBV6-5 | NA | CASSSGTLSNQPQHF | TGTGCCAGCAGCTCCGGGACACTTAGCAATCAGCCCCAGCATTTT
TRBJ1-4 | NA | TRBV27 | TRBD1 | CASGPAWDRDEKLFF | TGTGCCAGCGGGCCCGCCTGGGACAGGGATGAAAAACTGTTTTTT
TRBJ1-2 | once | TRBV6-1 | NA | CASRYGGYTF | TGTGCCAGCAGGTACGGTGGCTACACCTTC
TRBJ2-1 | once | TRBV27 | TRBD1 | CASSGGSYNEQFF | TGTGCCAGCTCAGGGGGTAGCTACAATGAGCAGTTCTTC
TRBJ1-3 | NA | TRBV29-1 | TRBD1 | CSVRDRPSGNTIYF | TGCAGCGTCCGGGACAGGCCATCTGGAAACACCATATATTTT
TRBJ1-2 | few | TRBV7-2 | TRBD1 | CASSLRTGHGYTF | TGTGCCAGCAGCCTTCGGACAGGGCATGGCTACACCTTC
TRBJ1-1 | NA | TRBV5-8 | NA | CASSLIVGSEAFF | TGTGCCAGCAGCTTAATCGTGGGGAGTGAAGCTTTCTTT
TRBJ2-7 | NA | TRBV20-1 | NA | CSARGYEQYF | TGCAGTGCTAGGGGCTACGAGCAGTACTTC
TRBJ2-3 | once | TRBV27 | TRBD2 | CASRGLAGGQGGTDTQYF | TGTGCCAGCCGGGGACTAGCGGGTGGTCAAGGGGGCACAGATACGCAGTATTTT
TRBJ1-3 | NA | TRBV5-1 | NA | CASSWDTSSGNTIYF | TGCGCCAGCAGCTGGGACACCTCCTCTGGAAACACCATATATTTT
TRBJ2-2 | NA | TRBV6-1 | NA | CASSGTGELFF | TGTGCCAGCAGCGGCACCGGGGAGCTGTTTTTT
TRBJ2-1 | NA | TRBV13 | NA | CASSKVRGSHNEQFF | TGTGCCAGCAGCAAGGTGAGAGGGTCCCACAATGAGCAGTTCTTC
TRBJ2-1 | once | TRBV21-1 | NA | CASSKVASVLAGEKQFF | TGTGCCAGCAGCAAAGTGGCTTCCGTACTAGCGGGTGAAAAGCAGTTCTTC
TRBJ1-2 | NA | TRBV7-8 | NA | CASSLSVLGGPTF | NA
TRBJ2-5 | NA | TRBV11-2 | TRBD2 | CASSLGPTSGLETQYF | TGTGCCAGCAGCTTAGGACCGACTAGCGGGTTGGAGACCCAGTACTTC
TRBJ2-2 | once | TRBV7-2 | NA | CASSLGTPSTGELFF | TGTGCCAGCAGCTTAGGGACACCCAGCACCGGGGAGCTGTTTTTT
TRBJ1-3 | NA | TRBV25-1 | NA | CASSDSGRYGNTIYF | TGTGCCAGCAGTGATTCCGGGAGGTACGGAAACACCATATATTTT
TRBJ2-2 | NA | TRBV18 | NA | CASSPIGGRGTGELFF | TGTGCCAGCTCACCAATCGGGGGACGAGGGACCGGGGAGCTGTTTTTT
TRBJ2-7 | NA | TRBV5-4 | NA | CASSMEASRTYEQYF | TGTGCCAGCAGTATGGAGGCTAGTCGGACCTACGAGCAGTACTTC
TRBJ2-2 | NA | TRBV27 | TRBD2 | CASSLWAGGPNTGELFF | TGTGCCAGCAGTTTATGGGCGGGAGGGCCGAACACCGGGGAGCTGTTTTTT
TRBJ1-5 | NA | TRBV6-6 | TRBD1 | CASSPLGGWYGQPQHF | TGTGCCAGCAGCCCACTAGGGGGCTGGTACGGTCAGCCCCAGCATTTT
TRBJ2-7 | NA | TRBV19 | TRBD2 | CASSITSGSYEQYF | TGTGCCAGTAGTATCACTAGCGGCTCCTACGAGCAGTACTTC
TRBJ1-2 | NA | TRBV19 | TRBD1 | CASNPRQGANGYTF | TGTGCCAGTAACCCTCGACAGGGGGCGAATGGCTACACCTTC
TRBJ2-1 | NA | TRBV9 | TRBD2 | CASSGSGGVGGSPYAYNEQFF | TGTGCCAGCAGCGGCTCTGGGGGGGTGGGTGGGAGTCCGTATGCTTATAATGAGCAGTTCTTC
TRBJ2-7 | NA | TRBV5-1 | TRBD1 | CASSLGDRASYEQYF | TGCGCCAGCAGCTTGGGGGACAGGGCCTCCTACGAGCAGTACTTC